Below are 16 T cell receptor beta chains sequenced from a single sample in a study of T cells in Graves' hyperthyroidism and ophthalmopathy. Template material for amplifying TCR beta CDR3 regions consisted of RNA transcripts. In the first-round RT-PCR of the TCR CDR3, the HTBI primer set was used. A single record per CDR3 protein comes from TCRdb applying MiXCR to the multiplex PCR reads. The sample consists of about 400,000 distinct CDR3 sequences, more than 15% of them appearing once. The specimen sequenced was blood. The receptors originated from a young woman with Graves' hyperthyroidism.

The chain recombines TRBV5-1 with TRBJ1-2; D possibly corresponds to TRBD1 (6 bases). Germline CDR1 and CDR2: SGHRS and YFSETQ. This CDR3 region has 14 residues. V dropped 3 bases and J dropped 0 bases, with 9 bases sitting between them. The CDR3 coding sequence is TGCGCCAGCAGCTGGGGGGACACTAACTATGGCTACACCTTC. It codes for CASSWGDTNYGYTF.

V is TRBV19 and J is TRBJ2-1, with D possibly called TRBD1 or TRBD2 (5 bases each). Germline CDR1 and CDR2: LNHDA and SQIVND (reference sequence). V lost 2 bases and J 10 bases, leaving 21 bases between the germline ends. CDR3 length: 16 amino acids. The CDR3 coding sequence is TGTGCCAGTAGTATATATGGGGGTTTTGGGGATAAAGAGCAGTTCTTC. This gives the protein CASSIYGGFGDKEQFF.

This sequence joins TRBV12-5 and TRBJ1-4; unclear D gene. CDR3 length: 9 residues. Trimming took off 9 bases at V and 7 bases at J, with 3 bases between the two ends. Germline CDR1 LGHNT, CDR2 FRNRAP. This CDR3 is CARGEKLFF. CDR3 DNA sequence: TGTGCTAGAGGTGAAAAACTGTTTTTT.

This clonotype was seen repeatedly, ten times or more. This chain connects TRBV20-1 to TRBJ2-7; tentative D call: TRBD1 (6 bases). CDR1 DFQATT and CDR2 SNEGSKA come from the germline V gene (reference sequence). V lost 5 bases and J lost 2, with 22 bases in between. This CDR3 has 16 residues. CDR3 nucleotides: TGCAGTGCTTCGTTTGTGGGACACTCCGCCCCCTACGAGCAGTACTTC. Protein: CSASFVGHSAPYEQYF.

In its sample, this clonotype was seen a few times. V and J are TRBV3-1 and TRBJ2-4; D might be TRBD2 (7 bases). The V gene lost 1 base and the J gene lost 9 bases, with 22 bases spanning the gap. The CDR3 loop spans 17 amino acids. CDR1 is LGHDT and CDR2 is YNNKEL in the germline V gene (reference sequence). As DNA, the CDR3 is TGTGCCAGCAGCCAAGGAACGGAGGGGGGGCGAATCGTCATTCAGTACTTC. Translated: CASSQGTEGGRIVIQYF.

Regarding this clonotype: Sequence at one end of the junction differs from germline and may be a read error. The chain has TRBV11-1 and TRBJ2-7; TRBD2 agrees at 9 bases. The CDR3 runs 13 residues. CDR1 and CDR2 (germline): SGHAT, FQDESV (reference sequence). CDR3 sequence: CASRVAGDYEQYF. The DNA of the CDR3 is TGCGCCAGCAGGGTAGCGGGAGACTACGAGCAGTACTTC.

This clonotype was picked up many times. The gene calls are TRBV7-2 and TRBJ1-1; D is perhaps TRBD1 (5 bases). V was cut by 5 bases and J by 0 bases, with 16 bases left in between. Germline V gene sequence: CDR1 SGHTA, CDR2 FQGNSA. The CDR3 consists of 16 residues. The CDR3 loop is CASSHLWGTMNTEAFF. DNA for the CDR3: TGTGCCAGCAGCCATTTATGGGGGACTATGAACACTGAAGCTTTCTTT.

This clonotype was detected only a few times. This chain links TRBV3-1 with TRBJ2-2; the D is unclear. This CDR3 is 18 amino acids long. Trimming took 0 bases from V and 4 from J, leaving 18 bases between them. Germline CDR1 LGHDT, CDR2 YNNKEL (reference sequence). Written as DNA, the CDR3 is TGTGCCAGCAGCCAAGATTTCGGTCGCCGAAGGACCACCGGGGAGCTGTTTTTT. Translation: CASSQDFGRRRTTGELFF.

This clonotype was detected ten times or more. The chain combines TRBV6-2 or TRBV6-3 with TRBJ1-2; TRBD1 is a possible D gene (5 bases). CDR3 length: 17 residues. Per the germline V gene, CDR1 is MNHEY and CDR2 is SVGEGT. Trimming removed 0 bases at V and 2 bases at J, with 16 bases between. The CDR3 DNA sequence: TGTGCCAGCAGTTACTCGGGGCAGGTTTACGTGAACTATGGCTACACCTTC. It translates to CASSYSGQVYVNYGYTF.

The sample holds many counts of this clonotype. The rearrangement joins TRBV12-3 or TRBV12-4 to TRBJ2-5, with D perhaps TRBD2 (6 bases). V was clipped by 7 bases and J by 2 bases, with 17 bases between them. This CDR3 is 15 amino acids long. The CDR3 here is CASKRLGTWQETQYF. Written as DNA, the CDR3 is TGTGCCAGCAAAAGACTAGGGACGTGGCAAGAGACCCAGTACTTC.

The V gene is TRBV28, the J gene TRBJ2-7; possible D gene TRBD1, 6 bases. V dropped 5 bases and J dropped 6 bases, with 23 bases sitting between them. The CDR3 runs to 16 residues. In germline, CDR1 is MDHEN, CDR2 SYDVKM. The CDR3 region is CASSPPDRRWYGEQYF. In nucleotides, the CDR3 is TGTGCCAGCAGTCCACCCGACAGGAGGTGGTATGGCGAGCAGTACTTC.

This clonotype appeared many times. The genes are TRBV5-1 and TRBJ1-1; no clear D gene. The length of the CDR3 is 15 residues. V was clipped by 0 bases and J by 4 bases, with 13 bases between them. Germline V CDR1 and CDR2: SGHRS, YFSETQ. The CDR3 spells CASSLVLSRGTEAFF. CDR3 bases: TGCGCCAGCAGCTTGGTCTTATCGCGGGGCACTGAAGCTTTCTTT.

This clonotype was counted at least ten times. The gene calls are TRBV28 and TRBJ2-5; 7 bases align to TRBD1. V trimming: 3 bases; J trimming: 2 bases; junction bases outside the gene matches: 6. The CDR3 sequence is 15 residues long. CDR1 MDHEN and CDR2 SYDVKM come from the germline V gene. CDR3 DNA: TGTGCCAGCAGTTTTAAGGGGGCAGTTCAAGAGACCCAGTACTTC. Its protein product is CASSFKGAVQETQYF.

This sequence joins TRBV6-1 and TRBJ2-2, with 11 bases that match TRBD2. CDR3 length equals 17 residues. V shed 6 bases, J shed 7 bases, and the junction held 13 bases outside the gene matches. Germline CDR1 reads MNHNS; CDR2 reads SASEGT. This CDR3 is CASSRPRTSGLHGELFF. In DNA form, the CDR3 reads TGTGCCAGCAGCCGACCCCGGACTAGCGGGTTACACGGGGAGCTGTTTTTT.

At least ten counts were recorded for this clonotype. The genes are TRBV28 and TRBJ2-7; 7 bases match TRBD1. With 3 bases clipped from V and 5 bases from J, the junction kept 10 bases outside the gene matches. CDR3 length: 15 amino acids. CDR1 is MDHEN, CDR2 SYDVKM, per germline. CDR3: CASSFITGVLHEQYF. CDR3 DNA: TGTGCCAGCAGTTTCATAACAGGGGTTCTCCACGAGCAGTACTTC.

In this sample, this clonotype turned up a few times. This chain links TRBV5-1 with TRBJ2-2, with D perhaps matching TRBD2 (6 bases). The CDR3 loop spans 18 amino acids. Germline lookup yields CDR1 SGHRS and CDR2 YFSETQ. Trimming took off 0 bases at V and 2 bases at J, with 17 bases between the two ends. CDR3 region: CASSLGGLARPNTGELFF. The CDR3 bases are TGCGCCAGCAGCTTGGGGGGACTGGCCCGTCCTAACACCGGGGAGCTGTTTTTT.